This is a list of T cell receptor beta chains from one sample in a study of T cells expressing NK-cell markers. Following a re-call of the 5' RACE reads, TCRdb has one entry per CDR3 protein and lacks DNA. Found here are hundreds of thousands of distinct CDR3 sequences; the top ten clones hold about 3.6%. The sample comprised blood T cells: a sorted CD56 or NKG2C T cell subset, CD4+ or CD8+ T cells, or bulk PBMC T cells (not recorded which). The receptor source for this set is a man in his late teens or twenties in good health. CDR3s include the opening cysteine and the closing phenylalanine or tryptophan. Fields, in order: V gene, J gene, CDR3 protein.

V: TRBV12-5
J: TRBJ2-5
CDR3: CASGEGLNRRETQYF

V: TRBV20-1
J: TRBJ2-3
CDR3: CSARTGLGTDTQYF

V: TRBV12-3/TRBV12-4
J: TRBJ1-5
CDR3: CASSLAGGSGPQHF

V: TRBV20-1
J: TRBJ1-2
CDR3: CSATRDDYGYTF

V: TRBV2
J: TRBJ1-4
CDR3: CASSGDGVYEKLFF

V: TRBV4-3
J: TRBJ2-1
CDR3: CASSQEGLADNEQFF

V: TRBV12-3/TRBV12-4
J: TRBJ2-7
CDR3: CASSRVLEQYF

V: TRBV24-1
J: TRBJ2-1
CDR3: CAIQDFSYNEQFF

V: TRBV5-5
J: TRBJ2-3
CDR3: CASSPLGLAESTDTQYF

V: TRBV7-6
J: TRBJ2-1
CDR3: CASSLRQELSTYNEQFF

V: TRBV5-1
J: TRBJ1-1
CDR3: CASNDRDETEAFF

V: TRBV20-1
J: TRBJ2-5
CDR3: CSAQRGGRGETQYF

V: TRBV3-1
J: TRBJ2-1
CDR3: CASSPGDHNEQFF

V: TRBV5-1
J: TRBJ2-7
CDR3: CASSLGTQRERYEQYF

V: TRBV20-1
J: TRBJ2-3
CDR3: CSARDSGWTTDTQYF

V: TRBV5-6
J: TRBJ1-1
CDR3: CASSLMGLKTNEAFF

V: TRBV7-6
J: TRBJ2-6
CDR3: CASSLSGPAGANVLTF

V: TRBV6-5
J: TRBJ2-2
CDR3: CASSYTRNLGSDTGELFF

V: TRBV10-3
J: TRBJ2-2
CDR3: CAISSPGTLNTGELFF

V: TRBV7-8
J: TRBJ2-1
CDR3: CASSRTRGDNEQFF

V: TRBV12-3/TRBV12-4
J: TRBJ2-1
CDR3: CASSLGGTSENEQFF

V: TRBV7-9
J: TRBJ2-1
CDR3: CASSLAGTSGRGEQFF

V: TRBV20-1
J: TRBJ2-6
CDR3: CSARDSGLAVGANVLTF

V: TRBV12-3/TRBV12-4
J: TRBJ2-5
CDR3: CASSLVGGPVDETQYF

V: TRBV27
J: TRBJ2-3
CDR3: CASSLLGTSGTTDTQYF

V: TRBV4-1
J: TRBJ2-1
CDR3: CASSQEWGSRYNEQFF

V: TRBV4-1
J: TRBJ2-1
CDR3: CASSQVKYGSHEQFF

V: TRBV28
J: TRBJ2-2
CDR3: CASQPRDWYTGELFF

V: TRBV6-2/TRBV6-3
J: TRBJ2-1
CDR3: CASSYSNLLATSGSRGYNEQFF

V: TRBV5-1
J: TRBJ2-1
CDR3: CASSLLGTGANNEQFF

V: TRBV6-1
J: TRBJ1-1
CDR3: CASSAPGGAVNTEAFF

V: TRBV30
J: TRBJ2-7
CDR3: CAWSVLNEQYF

V: TRBV12-3/TRBV12-4
J: TRBJ1-4
CDR3: CASSPPRQGRTEKLFF

V: TRBV7-9
J: TRBJ2-3
CDR3: CASSRERTDTQYF

V: TRBV12-3/TRBV12-4
J: TRBJ2-1
CDR3: CASSFSREGQFF

V: TRBV6-5
J: TRBJ2-3
CDR3: CASSYGAPPSSDTQYF

V: TRBV29-1
J: TRBJ2-1
CDR3: CSVEGQGFSYNEQFF

V: TRBV15
J: TRBJ2-1
CDR3: CATSRAPTSGRSNEQFF

V: TRBV4-1
J: TRBJ1-1
CDR3: CASSPRQGVQTEAFF

V: TRBV5-1
J: TRBJ2-2
CDR3: CASTPSRVTGELFF

V: TRBV4-3
J: TRBJ2-5
CDR3: CASSQEARARETQYF

V: TRBV27
J: TRBJ2-6
CDR3: CASSPLARANVLTF

V: TRBV7-9
J: TRBJ2-5
CDR3: CASSPPRATEKETQYF

V: TRBV7-2
J: TRBJ2-1
CDR3: CASGRWGYNEQFF

V: TRBV6-2/TRBV6-3
J: TRBJ1-6
CDR3: CASRHGTEHSPLHF

V: TRBV25-1
J: TRBJ2-1
CDR3: CASSEFTGGPSVGSYNEQFF

V: TRBV7-9
J: TRBJ2-5
CDR3: CASSQQMYQETQYF

V: TRBV4-1
J: TRBJ2-1
CDR3: CASSQGTTDSYNEQFF

V: TRBV11-1
J: TRBJ2-1
CDR3: CASIPPGTSGKRQGGEQFF

V: TRBV20-1
J: TRBJ1-5
CDR3: CSARHDRDLQPQHF

V: TRBV14
J: TRBJ2-5
CDR3: CASSQPGLAGGPIETQYF

V: TRBV6-5
J: TRBJ1-4
CDR3: CASKEGGNEKLFF

V: TRBV5-1
J: TRBJ1-1
CDR3: CASSLGGQGYEAFF

V: TRBV6-4
J: TRBJ2-3
CDR3: CASSPVGFGTYDASTDTQYF

V: TRBV27
J: TRBJ2-7
CDR3: CASRTLAGTYEQYF

V: TRBV5-5
J: TRBJ2-3
CDR3: CASSWEFLGPAVDTQYF

V: TRBV7-6
J: TRBJ2-3
CDR3: CASSFTLGRRESADTQYF

V: TRBV6-1
J: TRBJ2-3
CDR3: CAGELSGTDTQYF

V: TRBV24-1
J: TRBJ2-1
CDR3: CATSDRDRPYNEQFF